What follows are 3 T cell receptor beta chains derived from one specimen sequenced in a study of T-cell reconstitution after alpha-beta-depleted transplantation in children. It was with unique molecular identifiers that the TCRbeta library was prepared. One entry per CDR3 protein results from TCRdb running MiXCR on the PCR reads. The table lists approximately 70,000 distinct CDR3 sequences, approximately 4.4% of them singletons, with approximately 19% in the top ten. The sequenced sample was PBMCs, mostly from graft donor cells, obtained 180 days after TCRalphabeta/CD19-depleted stem cell transplant. The receptors were gathered from a boy in the first two years of life who had a stem cell transplant for acute myeloid leukemia, so the T cells may come from the graft donor.

This clonotype has at least ten counts. This chain uses TRBV4-2 with TRBJ2-3, with D possibly TRBD1 on 6 matching bases. Trimming cost V 0 bases and J 5 bases, with 21 bases left between them. The CDR3 is made up of 18 amino acids. CDR1 and CDR2 (germline): LGHNA, YNFKEQ. CDR3 residues: CASSQDREQGSAGDTQYF. The CDR3 bases are TGTGCCAGCAGCCAAGATAGGGAACAGGGAAGTGCAGGAGATACGCAGTATTTT.

This clonotype was seen at least ten times. J is TRBJ1-1 and V is TRBV5-6; TRBD1 might be the D (5 bases). CDR3 length equals 14 residues. Trimming pared 1 base from V and 0 bases from J, leaving 7 bases between. Germline V gene data show CDR1 as SGHDT and CDR2 as YYEEEE. CDR3 sequence reads: CASSLRGLNTEAFF. The DNA for the CDR3 is TGTGCCAGCAGCTTGAGGGGCTTGAACACTGAAGCTTTCTTT. Based on the CDR3 plus reference TRBV5-6 and TRBJ1-1, the full variable domain is DAGVTQSPTHLIKTRGQQVTLRCSPKSGHDTVSWYQQALGQGPQFIFQYYEEEERQRGNFPDRFSGHQFPNYSSELNVNALLLGDSALYLCASSLRGLNTEAFFGQGTRLTVV.

This clonotype showed up just a few times. This rearrangement joins TRBV14 to TRBJ1-6, with D tentatively TRBD1 (5 bases). The CDR3 totals 15 residues. Trimming removed 2 bases from V and 7 bases from J, with 12 bases in between. From germline, CDR1 is SGHDN and CDR2 FVKESK. This chain's CDR3 is CASSQTGGVNSPLHF. CDR3 nucleotides: TGTGCCAGCAGCCAAACGGGGGGGGTAAATTCACCCCTCCACTTT. Together with reference TRBV14 and TRBJ1-6, the CDR3 gives the full variable domain: EAGVTQFPSHSVIEKGQTVTLRCDPISGHDNLYWYRRVMGKEIKFLLHFVKESKQDESGMPNNRFLAERTGGTYSTLKVQPAELEDSGVYFCASSQTGGVNSPLHFGNGTRLTVT.